A selection of T cell receptor beta chains follows, all from one sample in a study of response to subunit inactivated influenza vaccine. MiXCR was run by TCRdb on the RT-PCR reads, yielding one entry per CDR3 protein. Here the sample spans over 750,000 distinct CDR3 sequences, about 20% being singletons. Sequencing was performed on PBMCs from blood, taken more than 4 days after vaccination. Receptors were obtained from a middle-aged man who received an inactivated influenza vaccine. CDR3s include the opening cysteine and the closing phenylalanine or tryptophan. A D gene is named only where the DNA matches it firmly. Part of the rows lack a size; the others show once, few, many or a class for expanded clones.

D	V	size	J	CDR3	DNA
NA	TRBV30	few	TRBJ2-1	CAWSGSGNEQFF	TGTGCCTGGAGTGGAAGTGGGAATGAGCAGTTCTTC
NA	TRBV5-8	NA	TRBJ1-1	CASSFGRMNTEAFF	TGTGCCAGCAGCTTCGGACGGATGAACACTGAAGCTTTCTTT
TRBD1	TRBV7-9	NA	TRBJ1-2	CASSLGGAGGAYGYTF	TGTGCCAGCAGCTTGGGCGGTGCAGGGGGCGCCTATGGCTACACCTTC
TRBD1	TRBV19	NA	TRBJ2-3	CASSILQGGTDTQYF	TGTGCCAGTAGTATACTGCAGGGGGGCACAGATACGCAGTATTTT
TRBD1	TRBV6-5	NA	TRBJ1-1	CASSWDRSLPEAFF	TGTGCCAGCAGTTGGGACAGGTCCCTCCCTGAAGCTTTCTTT
NA	TRBV25-1	once	TRBJ2-2	CASSESPHTRGTGELFF	TGTGCCAGCAGTGAATCCCCCCACACCCGAGGGACCGGGGAGCTGTTTTTT
NA	TRBV10-3	NA	TRBJ1-1	CAIGRQNTEAFF	TGTGCCATCGGACGGCAGAACACTGAAGCTTTCTTT
NA	TRBV5-1	few	TRBJ2-5	CASSLDVARGGWKTQYF	TGCGCCAGCAGCTTGGACGTGGCAAGGGGGGGTTGGAAGACCCAGTACTTC
NA	TRBV20-1	many	TRBJ2-7	CSARDLAFSYEQYF	TGCAGTGCTAGAGATCTTGCATTCTCCTACGAGCAGTACTTC
TRBD2	TRBV7-9	few	TRBJ2-5	CASSIGGGLLETQYF	TGTGCCAGCAGCATCGGGGGGGGACTTTTGGAGACCCAGTACTTC
TRBD1	TRBV10-3	NA	TRBJ1-6	CAIKSGGEGSPLHF	TGTGCCATCAAATCAGGGGGCGAGGGTTCACCCCTCCACTTT
NA	TRBV28	many	TRBJ2-7	CASSPPMNEQYF	TGTGCCAGCAGTCCACCGATGAACGAGCAGTACTTC
NA	TRBV9	NA	TRBJ1-1	CASSVRGATEAFF	TGTGCCAGCAGCGTACGGGGGGCAACTGAAGCTTTCTTT
NA	TRBV6-1	NA	TRBJ1-1	CASSLGQTTFPTFF	TGTGCCAGCAGCCTAGGACAGACGACCTTCCCAACTTTCTTT
TRBD1	TRBV5-1	NA	TRBJ2-2	CASRPDRVTGELFF	TGCGCCAGCAGGCCTGACAGGGTCACCGGGGAGCTGTTTTTT
NA	TRBV12-3/TRBV12-4	few	TRBJ2-2	CASSFTGARGELFF	TGTGCCAGCAGTTTCACGGGGGCTCGCGGGGAGCTGTTTTTT
TRBD2	TRBV7-8	NA	TRBJ2-1	CASSRILGLAGRGSYNEQFF	TGTGCCAGCAGCCGCATTTTGGGACTAGCGGGAAGGGGCTCCTACAATGAGCAGTTCTTC
NA	TRBV20-1	few	TRBJ2-6	CSARWGAVGANVLTF	TGCAGTGCTAGGTGGGGGGCTGTTGGGGCCAACGTCCTGACTTTC
TRBD1	TRBV29-1	few	TRBJ1-3	CSVGYGTAASTIYF	TGCAGCGTTGGGTACGGGACAGCCGCCTCCACCATATATTTT
NA	TRBV7-6	once	TRBJ2-3	CASRPGGRGDTQYF	TGTGCCAGCAGGCCCGGAGGGCGTGGAGATACGCAGTATTTT
NA	TRBV7-2	NA	TRBJ2-7	CASRRGGTNSYEQYF	TGTGCCAGCAGGAGAGGAGGGACAAACTCCTACGAGCAGTACTTC
NA	TRBV7-2	NA	TRBJ2-7	CASTPPAGGYEQYF	TGTGCCAGCACCCCGCCGGCAGGGGGGTACGAGCAGTACTTC
TRBD2	TRBV20-1	few	TRBJ2-5	CSSELAGGLKTQYF	TGCAGCTCCGAACTAGCGGGAGGCTTAAAGACCCAGTACTTC
TRBD2	TRBV6-1	NA	TRBJ2-2	CASSRSGGAGGELFF	TGTGCCAGCAGTCGTAGCGGGGGGGCCGGCGGGGAGCTGTTTTTT
NA	TRBV2	NA	TRBJ2-3	CASSEAQLREYF	TGTGCCAGCAGTGAAGCGCAGTTACGGGAGTATTTT
TRBD1	TRBV29-1	NA	TRBJ2-2	CSVAPGTVSGELFF	TGCAGCGTTGCCCCCGGGACAGTATCCGGGGAGCTGTTTTTT
TRBD1	TRBV5-5	few	TRBJ1-2	CASSWDRSNYGYTF	TGTGCCAGCAGCTGGGACAGATCTAACTATGGCTACACCTTC
NA	TRBV27	NA	TRBJ2-1	CASKLRGEQFF	TGTGCCAGCAAGTTGAGGGGTGAGCAGTTCTTC
TRBD2	TRBV7-9	few	TRBJ2-5	CASSRTSGGPLVSQYF	TGTGCCAGCAGTCGGACTAGCGGGGGTCCGCTGGTTTCCCAGTACTTC
NA	TRBV20-1	many	TRBJ2-7	CSARDSSLAASKQYF	TGCAGTGCTAGAGATTCTAGTCTAGCCGCAAGCAAGCAGTACTTC
TRBD2	TRBV29-1	NA	TRBJ2-1	CSVEGLASGAYNEQFF	TGCAGCGTTGAGGGACTAGCCTCCGGAGCCTACAATGAGCAGTTCTTC
NA	TRBV10-1	NA	TRBJ2-1	CASSESATRRGYNEQFF	TGCGCCAGCAGTGAGTCCGCGACTAGAAGGGGCTACAATGAGCAGTTCTTC
NA	TRBV29-1	few	TRBJ2-1	CSVGVYSYNEQFF	TGCAGCGTTGGAGTTTATTCCTACAATGAGCAGTTCTTC
NA	TRBV3-1	NA	TRBJ1-6	CASSPTPINSPLHF	TGTGCCAGCAGCCCTACTCCTATCAATTCACCCCTCCACTTT
NA	TRBV3-1	NA	TRBJ2-7	CASTLTGITYEQYF	TGTGCCAGCACCCTCACAGGGATTACCTACGAGCAGTACTTC
NA	TRBV11-2	NA	TRBJ2-2	CASTHGTENTGELFF	TGTGCCAGCACACATGGGACGGAGAACACCGGGGAGCTGTTTTTT
TRBD1	TRBV5-5	many	TRBJ2-2	CASSLGQGANTGELFF	TGTGCCAGCAGCTTGGGGCAGGGGGCGAACACCGGGGAGCTGTTTTTT
NA	TRBV12-3/TRBV12-4	few	TRBJ2-3	CASSFRFTDTQYF	TGTGCCAGCAGTTTCAGGTTCACAGATACGCAGTATTTT
NA	TRBV4-1	NA	TRBJ2-6	CASSQDAGANVLTF	TGCGCCAGCAGCCAAGACGCTGGGGCCAACGTCCTGACTTTC
NA	TRBV7-2	NA	TRBJ1-1	CASSLYAVATEAFF	TGTGCCAGCAGCTTATATGCGGTTGCCACTGAAGCTTTCTTT
TRBD1	TRBV7-9	few	TRBJ1-1	CASSSRTGPNTEAFF	TGTGCCAGCAGCTCCCGGACAGGGCCGAACACTGAAGCTTTCTTT
NA	TRBV12-3/TRBV12-4	NA	TRBJ2-7	CASSQTRSYEQYF	TGTGCCAGCAGCCAGACCCGCAGTTACGAGCAGTACTTC
NA	TRBV7-2	few	TRBJ2-5	CASSPRQGSSETQYF	TGTGCCAGCAGCCCAAGGCAGGGCTCGTCAGAGACCCAGTACTTC
NA	TRBV5-1	many	TRBJ2-3	CASSLGLITDTQYF	TGCGCCAGCAGCCTAGGTCTTATCACAGATACGCAGTATTTT
NA	TRBV6-1	NA	TRBJ2-7	CASSELGDAGSYEQYF	TGTGCCAGCAGTGAATTAGGGGACGCCGGTTCCTACGAGCAGTACTTC
TRBD2	TRBV5-1	NA	TRBJ2-5	CASSLSGGGRETQYF	TGCGCCAGCAGCTTGTCCGGGGGGGGCCGAGAGACCCAGTACTTC
NA	TRBV20-1	NA	TRBJ1-5	CSANRDTQNQPQHF	TGCAGTGCGAACCGGGACACTCAAAATCAGCCCCAGCATTTT
TRBD1	TRBV27	NA	TRBJ2-7	CASSSMTGGKNEQYF	TGTGCCAGCAGTTCTATGACAGGGGGCAAGAACGAGCAGTACTTC
NA	TRBV12-3/TRBV12-4	NA	TRBJ2-5	CASSWDGVGVVRETQYF	TGTGCCAGCAGTTGGGACGGCGTGGGGGTCGTTCGAGAGACCCAGTACTTC
NA	TRBV5-1	NA	TRBJ2-7	CASSLGGTDTYEQYF	TGCGCCAGCAGCCTTGGGGGGACAGATACCTACGAGCAGTACTTC
TRBD1	TRBV12-3/TRBV12-4	few	TRBJ2-7	CASSFQTTTGAYEQYF	TGTGCCAGCAGTTTCCAAACCACAACAGGGGCTTACGAGCAGTACTTC
NA	TRBV5-1	NA	TRBJ1-1	CASSPHSGSEAFF	TGCGCCAGCAGTCCCCACTCCGGCAGTGAAGCTTTCTTT
NA	TRBV5-6	NA	TRBJ1-1	CASSSYTGLVEAFF	TGTGCCAGCAGCTCCTATACAGGGCTAGTTGAAGCTTTCTTT
NA	TRBV29-1	NA	TRBJ2-5	CSVERGSGETQYF	TGCAGCGTTGAAAGGGGTTCGGGGGAGACCCAGTACTTC
TRBD2	TRBV4-3	few	TRBJ2-1	CASSQDRLAGNEQFF	TGCGCCAGCAGCCAAGATAGGCTAGCGGGAAATGAGCAGTTCTTC
TRBD2	TRBV5-6	few	TRBJ2-1	CASSYGLASVEYRENEQFF	TGTGCCAGCAGCTATGGACTAGCGTCCGTGGAATACCGTGAGAATGAGCAGTTCTTC